This record looks at one TCR beta chain sequence and its context. The table came from immunoSEQ multiplex PCR; TCRdb's copy has only in-frame clones and leaves some out. Of about 64,000 clones in the sample, roughly 80% were seen once. The CDR3 is made up of 14 amino acids. CDR1 is ENHRY and CDR2 is SYGVKD in the germline V gene. Trimming shortened V by 0 bases and J by 8 bases, and 10 bases separated the two germline ends. This sample is part of a study of OX40 agonist ivuxolimab in advanced cancers. The clonotype originates from an adult with an advanced solid tumor such as melanoma, head and neck, liver or kidney cancer. This chain uses TRBV10-3 with TRBJ2-2; D call uncertain. The sequenced sample was CD4+ or CD8+ T cells sorted from blood, obtained in a trial of the OX40 agonist ivuxolimab. The CDR3, as DNA: TGTGCCATCAGTGAGTCGACCGGTCGGGGGGAGCTGTTTTTT. Its translation: CAISESTGRGELFF.